Described below is a single T cell receptor (beta chain) sequence and its context. Its antigen remains unknown. The sample is drawn from a study of shared clonotypes between healthy human individuals. Sequenced by immunoSEQ multiplex PCR; TCRdb stores in-frame clones only, minus some. Found here are roughly 2 million clones, approximately 94% of them singletons; the top ten hold 0.85% to 1.3%. The CDR3 contains 16 residues. Trimming cost V 1 base and J 2 bases; bases outside gene matches: 2. CDR1 LNHNV and CDR2 YYDKDF come from the germline V gene (reference sequence). Whole-study findings and limits: In a few donors, around 4.5% of naive CD4 clonotypes appeared in common. Compared with clonotypes that all four donors shared, non-shared clonotypes had lower generation probabilities.

CD45RO-negative, CCR7-positively selected cells formed the naive CD8 fraction, excluding terminally differentiated effector memory CD45RA+ cells. The TCR originated in a man aged 18 to 35 in good health. The rearrangement links TRBV15 to TRBJ2-3, with TRBD1 identical over 11 bases. Sequenced: naive CD8+ T cells sorted from blood. The CDR3 coding sequence is TGTGCCACCAGCAGAGCGGGACAGGGGGTCACAGATACGCAGTATTTT. Protein sequence: CATSRAGQGVTDTQYF.